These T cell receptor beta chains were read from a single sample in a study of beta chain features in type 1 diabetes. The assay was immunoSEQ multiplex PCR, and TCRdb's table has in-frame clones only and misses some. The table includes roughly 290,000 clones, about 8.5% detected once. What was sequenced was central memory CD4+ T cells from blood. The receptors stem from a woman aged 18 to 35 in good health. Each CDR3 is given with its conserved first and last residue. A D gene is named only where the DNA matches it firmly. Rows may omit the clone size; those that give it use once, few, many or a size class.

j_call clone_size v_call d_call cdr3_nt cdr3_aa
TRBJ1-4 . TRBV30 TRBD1 TGTGCCGGAACGACAGGGGAAGGGGAAAAACTGTTTTTT CAGTTGEGEKLFF
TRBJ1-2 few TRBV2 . TGTGCCAGCAGTGAAAGCGGGGCCGGATTGCATGGCTACACCTTC CASSESGAGLHGYTF
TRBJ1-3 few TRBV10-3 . TGTGCCATCAGTGAACGGGGGGCGACCAGCTCTGGAAACACCATATATTTT CAISERGATSSGNTIYF
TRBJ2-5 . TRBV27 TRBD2 TGTGCCAGCATGATGTCGGGACTAGCGTACCAAGAGACCCAGTACTTC CASMMSGLAYQETQYF
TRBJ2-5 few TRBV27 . TGTGCCAGCAGTTCCAGCTGGGCGGCTATCCAAGAGACCCAGTACTTC CASSSSWAAIQETQYF
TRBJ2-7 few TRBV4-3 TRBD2 TGCGCCAGCAGCCAAGACTCCTTTCCGGGACTAGCGGCCCCTAAAGAGCAGTACTTC CASSQDSFPGLAAPKEQYF
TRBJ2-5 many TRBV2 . TGTGCCAGCAGGATCTTAGGGTCGGAGACCCAGTACTTC CASRILGSETQYF
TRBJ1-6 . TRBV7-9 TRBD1 TGTGCCAGCAGCCCTACGTTTGGACAGGGCGGACCCCTCCACTTT CASSPTFGQGGPLHF
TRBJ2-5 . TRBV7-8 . TGTGCCAGCAGCTTAACCAGGGAAGAGACCCAGTACTTC CASSLTREETQYF
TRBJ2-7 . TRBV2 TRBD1 TGTGCCAGCATTCAGGGGGCGTACGAGCAGTACTTC CASIQGAYEQYF
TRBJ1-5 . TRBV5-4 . TGTGCCAGCAGCCGTTATAGCAATCAGCCCCAGCATTTT CASSRYSNQPQHF
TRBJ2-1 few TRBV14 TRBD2 TGTGCCAGCAGCGAACTAGCGGGCGCCTACAATGAGCAGTTCTTC CASSELAGAYNEQFF
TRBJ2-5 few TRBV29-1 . TGCAGCGTTGATGAGCGGGTTGGGGAGACCCAGTACTTC CSVDERVGETQYF
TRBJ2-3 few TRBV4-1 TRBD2 TGCGCCAGCAGCCTAGTCGTTGCGGGGGGGCCCACAGATACGCAGTATTTT CASSLVVAGGPTDTQYF
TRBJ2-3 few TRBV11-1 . TGTGCCAGCAGCTCAGAACAGGGAGATACGCAGTATTTT CASSSEQGDTQYF
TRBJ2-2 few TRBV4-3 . TGCGCCAGCAGCCTAAGACTGAACACCGGGGAGCTGTTTTTT CASSLRLNTGELFF
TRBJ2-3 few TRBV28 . TGTGCCAGCAGCCCTGTCCACTCGGGGGGAGGGGACACACATACGCAGTATTTT CASSPVHSGGGDTHTQYF
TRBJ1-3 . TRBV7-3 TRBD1 TGTGCCAGCAGTAAGACAGGGAACTCTGGAAACACCATATATTTT CASSKTGNSGNTIYF
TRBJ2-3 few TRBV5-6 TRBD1 TGTGCCAGCAGCTCCTACGGGACAGCGGCCTCCCCAGATACGCAGTATTTT CASSSYGTAASPDTQYF
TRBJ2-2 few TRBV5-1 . TGCGCCAGCAGCCCGAACGGAGCCCCGAAAATTCAGAACACCGGGGAGCTGTTTTTT CASSPNGAPKIQNTGELFF
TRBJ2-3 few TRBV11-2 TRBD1 TGTGCCAGCAGCGGACGGGACAGACGCACAGATACGCAGTATTTT CASSGRDRRTDTQYF
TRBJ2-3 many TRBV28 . TGTGCCAGCAGTTTATGGGGGGGTTACACAGATACGCAGTATTTT CASSLWGGYTDTQYF
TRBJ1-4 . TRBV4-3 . TGCGCCAGCAGCCAGACCTTTTTAGGCCGGGAAAAACTGTTTTTT CASSQTFLGREKLFF
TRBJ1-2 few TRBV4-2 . TGTGCCAGCAGCCAAGACTACAAGCCTGTCGATGGCTACACCTTC CASSQDYKPVDGYTF
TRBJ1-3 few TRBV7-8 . TGTGCCAGCAGCTTACTTGACGGAGGAAACACCATATATTTT CASSLLDGGNTIYF
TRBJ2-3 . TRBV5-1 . TGCGCCAGCAGCTTGGGCGGATCTAGCACAGATACGCAGTATTTT CASSLGGSSTDTQYF
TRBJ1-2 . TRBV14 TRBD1 TGTGCCAGCAGCCAAGGACAGGGGGTGGATGGCTACACCTTC CASSQGQGVDGYTF
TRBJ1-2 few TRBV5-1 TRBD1 TGCGCCAGCAGCGCACAGGGGGACTATGGCTACACCTTC CASSAQGDYGYTF
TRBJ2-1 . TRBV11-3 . TGTGCCAGCAGCTTATCGGCCACTTACAATGAGCAGTTCTTC CASSLSATYNEQFF
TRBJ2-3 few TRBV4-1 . TGCGCCAGCAGCCAAGGGCGAAGCACAGATACGCAGTATTTT CASSQGRSTDTQYF
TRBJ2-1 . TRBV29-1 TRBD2 TGCAGCGTCCCCTCGACTAGCGGGAGGGCCTACAATGAGCAGTTCTTC CSVPSTSGRAYNEQFF
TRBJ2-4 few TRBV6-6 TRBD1 TGTGCCAGCAAGGGACAGAACTTAGCCAAAAACATTCAGTACTTC CASKGQNLAKNIQYF
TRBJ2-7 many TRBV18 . TGTGCCAGCTCACCACCCGAGGTGGGCACCTACGAGCAGTACTTC CASSPPEVGTYEQYF
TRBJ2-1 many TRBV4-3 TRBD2 TGCGCCAGCAGCCAAGGCGCTAGCGGGAGAGGGGAGCAGTTCTTC CASSQGASGRGEQFF
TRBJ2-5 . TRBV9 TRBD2 TGTGCCAGCAGCGTAGGAAGAGCGGGGGGGCTCGAGACCCAGTACTTC CASSVGRAGGLETQYF
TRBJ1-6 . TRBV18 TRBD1 TGTGCCAGCTCACCCTCCGGACAGGCTAATTCACCCCTCCACTTT CASSPSGQANSPLHF
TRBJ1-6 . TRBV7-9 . TGTGCCAGCAGCTTACAGGGTTACTCTTCACCCCTCCACTTT CASSLQGYSSPLHF
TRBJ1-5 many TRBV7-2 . TGTGCCAGCAGCTTGGGGGCTAAGCAGCCCCAGCATTTT CASSLGAKQPQHF